This T cell receptor (beta chain) was identified during a study of untreated major depressive disorder. Typically 90% to 95% of enriched cells were CD4+. Clones were read by immunoSEQ multiplex PCR, and TCRdb kept only the in-frame ones, dropping some. The sample lists approximately 20,000 clones, approximately 81% occurring once. The TCR was taken from a young woman in good health. Sequences were obtained from CD4+ T cells from PBMCs.

The CDR3 spells CASSLNGGTEYGYTF. The CDR3 bases are TGTGCCAGCAGCTTGAATGGGGGAACGGAGTATGGCTACACCTTC. This chain connects TRBV5-6 to TRBJ1-2; maybe TRBD1 (5 bases). Germline CDR1 and CDR2: SGHDT and YYEEEE. Between the trimmed V and J ends, which lost 1 base and 5 bases, there was a span of 15 bases. The CDR3 is 15 amino acids.